The source of this T cell receptor (beta chain) is a study of T cells after yellow fever vaccination. Across the whole study: SMART-Seq v4 Ultra Low Input prepared the low-cell-number fractions. Whole-study findings and limits: Weaker, the secondary response peaked sooner, at day 5 versus 15. Most primary-vaccination clones reappeared after the booster (about 96% CD4, 75% to 90% CD8).

It was through 5'RACE template switching that TCR cDNA was made, with a universal primer site and UMIs added. TCRdb analysed the 5' RACE reads with MiXCR anew, one entry per CDR3 protein. The table has about 120,000 distinct CDR3 sequences, 15% seen once; the top ten hold about 40%. V was shortened by 4 bases and J by 8 bases, with 9 bases between the two germline ends. There are 11 residues in the CDR3. The germline CDR1 and CDR2 sequences are DFQATT and SNEGSKA (reference sequence). This clonotype was observed a few times. Its antigen is still unknown. The material sequenced was CD8+ T cells sorted from PBMCs, taken 5 days after the yellow fever booster vaccination. The receptor's source is a man aged 18-30 years who received the YFV17D yellow fever vaccine. V usage is TRBV20-1 and J usage is TRBJ2-1; D gene uncertain. For the CDR3, the DNA is TGCAGTGCTAAAAGTTGGGATGAGCAGTTCTTC. Its translation is CSAKSWDEQFF.